A selection of T cell receptor beta chains follows, all from one sample in a study of T cells and Merkel cell carcinoma outcomes. Only in-frame clones appear in the TCRdb table, and some are missing; sequencing was by immunoSEQ multiplex PCR. The table lists just over 15,000 clones, about nine tenths of them singletons. The sequencing input was tumor tissue from Merkel cell carcinoma. These receptors all stem from a human donor with Merkel cell carcinoma. Both conserved end residues are part of each CDR3.

CDR3 protein: CASSQEAGRQQPQHF
J gene: TRBJ1-5
CDR3 length: 15
V gene: TRBV4-2

CDR3 protein: CASSRGLAGYTDTQYF
J gene: TRBJ2-3
CDR3 length: 16
V gene: TRBV14

CDR3 protein: CATSFQRREAFF
J gene: TRBJ1-1
CDR3 length: 12
V gene: TRBV15

CDR3 protein: CASSLKQSNYGYTF
J gene: TRBJ1-2
CDR3 length: 14
V gene: TRBV7-8

CDR3 protein: CASSPNPDPEGTEAFF
J gene: TRBJ1-1
CDR3 length: 16
V gene: TRBV16

CDR3 protein: CSSEHGGTEAFF
J gene: TRBJ1-1
CDR3 length: 12
V gene: TRBV29-1

CDR3 protein: CASRGTSGAGETQYF
J gene: TRBJ2-5
CDR3 length: 15
V gene: TRBV2

CDR3 protein: CASSPIEGRGEWHF
J gene: TRBJ1-5
CDR3 length: 14
V gene: TRBV7-9

CDR3 protein: CASSQEWLGDTGELFF
J gene: TRBJ2-2
CDR3 length: 16
V gene: TRBV4-1

CDR3 protein: CASSLGFGSAEKLFF
J gene: TRBJ1-4
CDR3 length: 15
V gene: TRBV7-6

CDR3 protein: CSVQAGSTGELFF
J gene: TRBJ2-2
CDR3 length: 13
V gene: TRBV29-1

CDR3 protein: CASSLDLGPLHF
J gene: TRBJ1-6
CDR3 length: 12
V gene: TRBV7-6

CDR3 protein: CASSMGLEMAQYF
J gene: TRBJ2-3
CDR3 length: 13
V gene: TRBV7-6

CDR3 protein: CASSLGAGVGDTQYF
J gene: TRBJ2-3
CDR3 length: 15
V gene: TRBV11-3

CDR3 protein: CASSLGLAGVSEQFF
J gene: TRBJ2-1
CDR3 length: 15
V gene: TRBV13

CDR3 protein: CASGGLAGSNEQFF
J gene: TRBJ2-1
CDR3 length: 14
V gene: TRBV2

CDR3 protein: CASSLVSGDGQPQHF
J gene: TRBJ1-5
CDR3 length: 15
V gene: TRBV5-1

CDR3 protein: CASSKGQAYEQYF
J gene: TRBJ2-7
CDR3 length: 13
V gene: TRBV5-6

CDR3 protein: CASSRMGLAGDEQYF
J gene: TRBJ2-7
CDR3 length: 15
V gene: TRBV18

CDR3 protein: CSAARPYEQYF
J gene: TRBJ2-7
CDR3 length: 11
V gene: TRBV20-1

CDR3 protein: CASSEVTPGTGELFF
J gene: TRBJ2-2
CDR3 length: 15
V gene: TRBV6-1

CDR3 protein: CASSSHWTSGRGELFF
J gene: TRBJ2-2
CDR3 length: 16
V gene: TRBV6-5

CDR3 protein: CASSRVPQAGGPKKLFF
J gene: TRBJ1-4
CDR3 length: 17
V gene: TRBV4-2

CDR3 protein: CASTSGGGPDTQYF
J gene: TRBJ2-3
CDR3 length: 14
V gene: TRBV9

CDR3 protein: CASSLIPDSPYGYTF
J gene: TRBJ1-2
CDR3 length: 15
V gene: TRBV5-1

CDR3 protein: CASTTASQSETQYF
J gene: TRBJ2-5
CDR3 length: 14
V gene: TRBV23-1

CDR3 protein: CASSQTSGGGSTDTQYF
J gene: TRBJ2-3
CDR3 length: 17
V gene: TRBV9

CDR3 protein: CASTPGLGAFAFF
J gene: TRBJ1-1
CDR3 length: 13
V gene: TRBV27

CDR3 protein: CASSHKGGETQYF
J gene: TRBJ2-5
CDR3 length: 13
V gene: TRBV5-4

CDR3 protein: CASSQETGTLLF
J gene: TRBJ2-7
CDR3 length: 12
V gene: TRBV4-1

CDR3 protein: CASSTDRGDESPLHF
J gene: TRBJ1-6
CDR3 length: 15
V gene: TRBV7-8

CDR3 protein: CASSGGVANEKLFF
J gene: TRBJ1-4
CDR3 length: 14
V gene: TRBV7-8